This TCR beta chain was obtained from a study of OX40 agonist ivuxolimab in advanced cancers. V was clipped by 0 bases and J by 7 bases, with 3 bases between them. The CDR3 has 12 amino acids. Germline CDR1 is SGHDN and CDR2 is FVKESK. Data came from immunoSEQ multiplex PCR; TCRdb stores just in-frame clones and leaves some out. The sample contains about 79,000 clones, about 84% of which appear only once. The receptor's source is an adult with an advanced solid tumor such as melanoma, head and neck, liver or kidney cancer. The sequenced sample was CD4+ or CD8+ T cells sorted from blood, obtained in a trial of the OX40 agonist ivuxolimab. The chain is built from TRBV14 and TRBJ1-4; no reliable D call. The CDR3 loop is CASSQDREKLFF. The CDR3 DNA reads TGTGCCAGCAGCCAAGATCGTGAAAAACTGTTTTTT.